This is a list of T cell receptor beta chains from one sample in a study of blood T cell repertoires in COVID-19. Produced via immunoSEQ multiplex PCR; TCRdb's table is partial and in-frame only. This table has some 250,000 clones, 87% appearing once. Sample: peripheral blood. These receptor sequences come from a man in his 60s who had recovered from COVID-19. Each CDR3 is given with its conserved first and last residue. D genes are given only for firm matches. The listing skips clone size in some rows; elsewhere it reads once, few, many or a size class.

V: TRBV6-5
D: -
J: TRBJ2-3
size: -
DNA: TGTGCCAGCAGTTACTTGGGGGGGGGCGAGACAGATACGCAGTATTTT
CDR3: CASSYLGGGETDTQYF

V: TRBV18
D: -
J: TRBJ1-6
size: once
DNA: TGTGCCAGCTCACCAGGGCTCGATTCACCCCTCCACTTT
CDR3: CASSPGLDSPLHF

V: TRBV9
D: -
J: TRBJ1-2
size: -
DNA: TGTGCCAGCAGCGGCAACCATCCGACAGCGTATGGCTACACCTTC
CDR3: CASSGNHPTAYGYTF

V: TRBV18
D: TRBD1
J: TRBJ1-5
size: few
DNA: TGTGCCAGCTCACCGGGACAGGGCAATCAGCCCCAGCATTTT
CDR3: CASSPGQGNQPQHF

V: TRBV7-2
D: -
J: TRBJ1-6
size: -
DNA: TGTGCCAGCAGCTCCAGGGCAGTACCCTATAATTCACCCCTCCACTTT
CDR3: CASSSRAVPYNSPLHF

V: TRBV30
D: TRBD1
J: TRBJ1-1
size: -
DNA: TGTGCCTGGAGTGACCCGGGACAGGGCTGGACTGAAGCTTTCTTT
CDR3: CAWSDPGQGWTEAFF

V: TRBV24-1
D: TRBD1
J: TRBJ1-2
size: -
DNA: TGTGCCACCAGTGACTCTAACAGGGGGTACGGCTACACCTTC
CDR3: CATSDSNRGYGYTF

V: TRBV7-9
D: -
J: TRBJ1-2
size: once
DNA: TGTGCCCTGTGGGCGAACTATGGCTACACCTTC
CDR3: CALWANYGYTF

V: TRBV18
D: -
J: TRBJ1-1
size: -
DNA: TGTGCCAGCAACAGGGTTGGGTACACTGAAGCTTTCTTT
CDR3: CASNRVGYTEAFF

V: TRBV18
D: -
J: TRBJ2-5
size: once
DNA: TGTGCCAGCTCCCCAGGGCTGGGCCAGTACTTC
CDR3: CASSPGLGQYF

V: TRBV5-1
D: -
J: TRBJ1-5
size: -
DNA: TGCGCCAGCAGCCAGGAGGGGGGGAGGCAGCCCCAGCATTTT
CDR3: CASSQEGGRQPQHF

V: TRBV3-1/TRBV3-2
D: -
J: TRBJ1-2
size: -
DNA: TGTGCCAGCAGCCAGAGTAACTATGGCTACACCTTC
CDR3: CASSQSNYGYTF

V: TRBV10-3
D: TRBD1
J: TRBJ1-3
size: -
DNA: TGTGCCATCAGTCCTACAGGGGTCAGTGGAAACACCATATATTTT
CDR3: CAISPTGVSGNTIYF

V: TRBV14
D: TRBD1
J: TRBJ1-6
size: once
DNA: TGTGCCAGCAGCCCCGGACAGGGTAATAATTCACCCCTCCACTTT
CDR3: CASSPGQGNNSPLHF

V: TRBV19
D: -
J: TRBJ1-5
size: -
DNA: TGTGCCAGTAGTAGACCACAGGAATTTGGTCGAAATCAGCCCCAGCATTTT
CDR3: CASSRPQEFGRNQPQHF

V: TRBV13
D: -
J: TRBJ2-7
size: -
DNA: TGTGCCAGCAGCCCCCCGACAGACTACGAGCAGTACTTC
CDR3: CASSPPTDYEQYF

V: TRBV11-2
D: -
J: TRBJ2-5
size: once
DNA: TGTGCCAGCAGCTCCAGTACGGAGACCCAGTACTTC
CDR3: CASSSSTETQYF

V: TRBV5-1
D: TRBD2
J: TRBJ2-3
size: -
DNA: TGCGCCAGCAGCGATCAACGGACTAGCGGGGAAACGCAGTATTTT
CDR3: CASSDQRTSGETQYF

V: TRBV9
D: TRBD1
J: TRBJ1-6
size: -
DNA: TGTGCCAGCAGCGTCGGACAGGGAAATTCACCCCTCCACTTT
CDR3: CASSVGQGNSPLHF

V: TRBV5-6
D: -
J: TRBJ2-7
size: -
DNA: TGTGCCAGCAGCTTCCGGGACTCGAGGTTTGACGAGCAGTACTTC
CDR3: CASSFRDSRFDEQYF

V: TRBV3-1/TRBV3-2
D: -
J: TRBJ1-1
size: once
DNA: TGTGCCAGCAGCCAAGGAACTCCAGGGGACACTGAAGCTTTCTTT
CDR3: CASSQGTPGDTEAFF

V: TRBV7-8
D: -
J: TRBJ2-3
size: -
DNA: TGTGCCAGCAGCTTAGGAGTGGGTGGGCGGGGAATTAGCACAGATACGCAGTATTTT
CDR3: CASSLGVGGRGISTDTQYF

V: TRBV30
D: -
J: TRBJ2-2
size: -
DNA: TGTGCCTGGAGTGTATTTCCGGCGGGCACCGGGGAGCTGTTTTTT
CDR3: CAWSVFPAGTGELFF

V: TRBV12-3/TRBV12-4
D: -
J: TRBJ1-5
size: -
DNA: TGTGCCAGCAGTTTTGAGGGCCGGCAGCCCCAGCATTTT
CDR3: CASSFEGRQPQHF